This is a list of T cell receptor beta chains from one sample in a study of blood T cell repertoires in COVID-19. Clones were read by immunoSEQ multiplex PCR, and TCRdb kept only the in-frame ones, dropping some. The sample contains more than 200,000 clones, roughly 80% of which appear only once. Material: peripheral blood. These receptors all come from an elderly woman with acute or convalescent COVID-19. CDR3s include the opening cysteine and the closing phenylalanine or tryptophan. D genes are given only for firm matches. A row's size may be missing; if present it is once, few, many or a size class.

v_gene,len,abundance,d_gene,j_gene,CDR3aa,CDR3nt
TRBV9,13,NA,NA,TRBJ1-1,CASSVAPLTEAFF,TGTGCCAGCAGCGTGGCACCGCTCACTGAAGCTTTCTTT
TRBV11-1,15,NA,NA,TRBJ1-6,CASSLGRSYNSPLHF,TGTGCCAGCAGCTTAGGACGGAGCTATAATTCACCCCTCCACTTT
TRBV4-3,15,NA,TRBD1,TRBJ1-4,CASSQETGTNEKLFF,TGCGCCAGCAGCCAGGAGACAGGGACTAATGAAAAACTGTTTTTT
TRBV19,14,NA,TRBD1,TRBJ1-4,CASSIAQGEEKLFF,TGTGCCAGTAGTATCGCACAGGGGGAGGAAAAACTGTTTTTT
TRBV24-1,16,NA,TRBD2,TRBJ2-7,CATSDPGTSGTDEQYF,TGTGCCACCAGTGATCCAGGGACTAGCGGGACGGACGAGCAGTACTTC
TRBV18,16,NA,TRBD2,TRBJ2-1,CASSRSSGGTYNEQFF,TGTGCCAGCTCACGCTCTAGCGGTGGAACCTACAATGAGCAGTTCTTC
TRBV29-1,11,NA,TRBD1,TRBJ2-7,CSVRTGPEQYF,TGCAGCGTTCGGACAGGGCCCGAGCAGTACTTC
TRBV6-2/TRBV6-3,12,NA,TRBD2,TRBJ2-7,CASSGLVNEQYF,TGTGCCAGCAGCGGACTAGTAAACGAGCAGTACTTC
TRBV5-4,13,NA,NA,TRBJ2-5,CASSPVAQETQYF,TGTGCCAGCAGCCCCGTGGCCCAAGAGACCCAGTACTTC
TRBV5-1,17,NA,TRBD1,TRBJ2-1,CASSLAFGTGANNEQFF,TGCGCCAGCAGCTTGGCTTTCGGGACAGGGGCCAACAATGAGCAGTTCTTC
TRBV5-4,15,NA,TRBD2,TRBJ2-7,CASSFAGRATYEQYF,TGTGCCAGCAGCTTTGCCGGGAGGGCCACCTACGAGCAGTACTTC
TRBV24-1,14,NA,NA,TRBJ2-6,CATSDRSGANVLTF,TGTGCCACCAGTGACCGCTCTGGGGCCAACGTCCTGACTTTC
TRBV11-3,17,NA,NA,TRBJ1-4,CASSSTPGPAGDEKLFF,TGTGCCAGCAGCTCCACCCCGGGCCCGGCGGGGGATGAAAAACTGTTTTTT
TRBV21-1,14,NA,NA,TRBJ1-1,CASSKGAENTEAFF,TGTGCCAGCAGCAAAGGGGCAGAGAACACTGAAGCTTTCTTT
TRBV5-5,15,few,TRBD1,TRBJ1-2,CASSFLQGAGYGYTF,TGTGCCAGCAGCTTCCTACAGGGGGCCGGGTATGGCTACACCTTC
TRBV5-6,13,NA,NA,TRBJ2-5,CASSLVGEETQYF,TGTGCCAGCAGCTTGGTAGGAGAAGAGACCCAGTACTTC
TRBV6-6,19,NA,NA,TRBJ2-2,CASSPAPQQGGPNTGELFF,TGTGCCAGCAGTCCCGCCCCTCAACAGGGTGGCCCGAACACCGGGGAGCTGTTTTTT
TRBV12-3/TRBV12-4,12,NA,NA,TRBJ2-7,CASSLGRAEQYF,TGTGCCAGCAGTCTAGGCAGGGCCGAGCAGTACTTC
TRBV29-1,12,NA,NA,TRBJ2-7,CSSKDSTYEQYF,TGCAGCTCCAAGGACAGCACCTACGAGCAGTACTTC
TRBV24-1,15,NA,TRBD1,TRBJ1-2,CATAPGTGTYYGYTF,TGTGCCACCGCCCCCGGGACAGGGACTTATTATGGCTACACCTTC
TRBV6-6,19,NA,NA,TRBJ2-2,CASSYPPRVGFSDTGELFF,TGTGCCAGCAGCTACCCCCCCAGGGTTGGCTTTTCCGACACCGGGGAGCTGTTTTTT
TRBV23-1,19,NA,TRBD1,TRBJ1-1,CASSQTTKTGGRMNTEAFF,TGCGCCAGCAGTCAGACCACTAAGACAGGGGGGAGGATGAACACTGAAGCTTTCTTT
TRBV5-1,15,NA,TRBD1,TRBJ1-1,CASSFDRGANTEAFF,TGCGCCAGCAGCTTCGACAGGGGTGCGAACACTGAAGCTTTCTTT
TRBV19,15,few,NA,TRBJ1-4,CASTTEPATNEKLFF,TGTGCCAGTACAACAGAACCCGCAACTAATGAAAAACTGTTTTTT
TRBV19,15,NA,TRBD2,TRBJ2-7,CASSIGLAGVNEQYF,TGTGCCAGTAGTATCGGACTAGCGGGAGTCAACGAGCAGTACTTC
TRBV2,14,NA,TRBD1,TRBJ2-5,CASAVGQGGETQYF,TGTGCCAGCGCGGTGGGACAGGGGGGAGAGACCCAGTACTTC
TRBV6-5,13,NA,TRBD1,TRBJ1-1,CASSNRGHTEAFF,TGTGCCAGCAGTAACAGGGGGCACACTGAAGCTTTCTTT
TRBV18,13,few,NA,TRBJ2-7,CASSPSPTYEQYF,TGTGCCAGCTCACCTAGCCCGACCTACGAGCAGTACTTC
TRBV23-1,13,NA,NA,TRBJ1-4,CASSLGPDEKLFF,TGCGCCAGCAGCCTGGGGCCCGATGAAAAACTGTTTTTT
TRBV7-3,14,NA,NA,TRBJ1-3,CASSPTDSGNTIYF,TGTGCCAGCAGTCCAACAGACTCTGGAAACACCATATATTTT
TRBV5-1,15,NA,TRBD1,TRBJ1-4,CASTLAGQTNEKLFF,TGCGCCAGCACCCTGGCGGGACAGACTAATGAAAAACTGTTTTTT
TRBV9,14,NA,NA,TRBJ2-5,CASSPTGAQETQYF,TGTGCCAGCAGCCCCACAGGAGCCCAAGAGACCCAGTACTTC
TRBV25-1,16,NA,TRBD2,TRBJ2-1,CASSEYGLAGGVKQFF,TGTGCCAGCAGTGAATACGGTCTCGCGGGAGGTGTGAAGCAGTTCTTC
TRBV19,18,NA,TRBD1,TRBJ1-5,CASTSTGPTYLSNQPQHF,TGTGCCAGTACCTCGACAGGGCCCACTTACCTTAGCAATCAGCCCCAGCATTTT
TRBV28,16,NA,NA,TRBJ1-2,CASSLSLHPGGRGYTF,TGTGCCAGCAGTTTAAGCCTCCACCCGGGGGGCCGCGGCTACACCTTC
TRBV5-5,15,NA,NA,TRBJ1-5,CASSLEGSGNQPQHF,TGTGCCAGCAGCTTGGAGGGGAGCGGGAATCAGCCCCAGCATTTT
TRBV30,13,NA,NA,TRBJ2-1,CAWSVQLDNEQFF,TGTGCCTGGAGTGTACAACTAGACAATGAGCAGTTCTTC
TRBV10-3,16,few,TRBD1,TRBJ1-1,CAISESGRGTDTEAFF,TGTGCCATCAGTGAGTCGGGTAGGGGGACAGACACTGAAGCTTTCTTT
TRBV19,11,NA,NA,TRBJ2-1,CASSFNNEQFF,TGTGCCAGTAGTTTCAACAATGAGCAGTTCTTC
TRBV7-2,15,few,TRBD2,TRBJ2-5,CASTSMLAGGETQYF,TGTGCCAGCACTAGTATGCTAGCGGGAGGGGAGACCCAGTACTTC
TRBV2,15,NA,TRBD1,TRBJ2-5,CASSSDRVLQETQYF,TGTGCCAGCAGTTCCGACAGGGTCCTCCAAGAGACCCAGTACTTC
TRBV9,14,NA,NA,TRBJ1-2,CASSVYGANYGYTF,TGTGCCAGCAGCGTATACGGAGCTAACTATGGCTACACCTTC
TRBV9,16,NA,TRBD1,TRBJ1-1,CASSEGSGGLNTEAFF,TGTGCCAGCAGCGAGGGATCAGGGGGCTTGAACACTGAAGCTTTCTTT
TRBV11-1,13,NA,TRBD1,TRBJ1-2,CASSLPGGYGYTF,TGTGCCAGCAGCTTACCAGGGGGCTATGGCTACACCTTC
TRBV19,15,NA,TRBD2,TRBJ2-1,CASMRAGGPENEQFF,TGTGCCAGTATGAGAGCGGGAGGGCCGGAGAATGAGCAGTTCTTC
TRBV7-2,16,NA,TRBD1,TRBJ2-5,CASSLDGDSFQETQYF,TGTGCCAGCAGCTTAGACGGGGACAGCTTCCAAGAGACCCAGTACTTC
TRBV12-2,16,NA,NA,TRBJ2-2,CASRYEDSANTGELFF,TGTGCAAGTCGCTACGAAGACAGCGCGAACACCGGGGAGCTGTTTTTT
TRBV18,18,NA,NA,TRBJ1-2,CASSPQQTTVPRLWGYTF,TGTGCCAGCTCACCGCAACAAACGACAGTTCCCCGCCTTTGGGGCTACACCTTC
TRBV6-5,14,once,TRBD1,TRBJ2-7,CASSYRDRGSEQYF,TGTGCCAGCAGTTACAGGGACAGGGGTAGTGAGCAGTACTTC
TRBV6-5,13,NA,NA,TRBJ1-5,CASSPQNNQPQHF,TGTGCCAGCAGTCCCCAAAACAATCAGCCCCAGCATTTT
TRBV18,14,NA,NA,TRBJ2-3,CASSPSGSTDTQYF,TGTGCCAGCTCACCCAGCGGGAGCACAGATACGCAGTATTTT
TRBV2,16,NA,TRBD1,TRBJ1-2,CASSGGQGASNYGYTF,TGTGCCAGCAGTGGCGGACAGGGGGCGTCGAACTATGGCTACACCTTC
TRBV25-1,15,NA,NA,TRBJ1-3,CASSDGGISGNTIYF,TGTGCCAGCAGTGATGGCGGGATCTCTGGAAACACCATATATTTT
TRBV2,15,NA,NA,TRBJ1-1,CASHVTRGMGTEAFF,TGTGCCAGCCACGTGACGCGGGGGATGGGCACTGAAGCTTTCTTT
TRBV11-3,15,NA,TRBD2,TRBJ2-7,CASSFSGLAGYEQYF,TGTGCCAGCAGCTTCTCGGGACTAGCAGGCTACGAGCAGTACTTC